These 17 T cell receptor beta chains were sequenced from one sample in a study of monozygotic twins with cystic fibrosis. Data came from immunoSEQ multiplex PCR; TCRdb stores just in-frame clones and leaves some out. The sample has 15,000 or so clones; around 83% are singletons. Sequencing was carried out using blood. The receptors originated from a boy aged 5-17 years with cystic fibrosis.

The V call is TRBV4-2, the J call TRBJ2-3; the D gene is possibly TRBD2 (5 bases). V was trimmed by 7 bases and J by 0 bases, leaving 14 bases between them. CDR1 LGHNA and CDR2 YNFKEQ come from the germline V gene. The CDR3 covers 15 residues. The CDR3 loop is CASTATDSSTDTQYF. For the CDR3, the DNA is TGTGCCAGCACCGCAACGGACTCAAGCACAGATACGCAGTATTTT.

V and J are TRBV7-8 and TRBJ2-1, with 7 bases identical to TRBD1. J was trimmed by 9 bases and V by 10 bases; bases with no gene match: 18. This CDR3 is built from 15 residues. The germline CDR1 and CDR2 sequences are SGHVS and FQNEAQ. The CDR3 loop is CATEGVTGNRGEQFF. The CDR3 DNA reads TGTGCCACCGAAGGGGTGACAGGGAATCGGGGTGAGCAGTTCTTC.

DNA for the CDR3: TGTGCCAGCAGCTTTTCTAGCGGGGGGGAGCAGTTCTTC. It encodes CASSFSSGGEQFF. The V and J genes are TRBV5-4 and TRBJ2-1, with 11 bases identical to TRBD2. The V and J ends lost 2 bases and 10 bases, in that order; junction bases with no gene match: 2. CDR1 and CDR2 (germline): SGHNT, YYREEE (reference sequence). The CDR3 runs 13 residues.

Remarks on this clone: The junction does not match germline at one end; this may be a read error. This chain links TRBV6-5 with TRBJ1-2, with 8 bases fitting TRBD1. CDR3 size: 15 residues. The germline V gene encodes CDR1 MNHEY and CDR2 SVGAGI. The CDR3 DNA sequence: TGTGCCAGCAGTTACAGTTCGGGTAGGGACAGGCCCTGCGTCTTC. Translating it yields CASSYSSGRDRPCVF.

The V call is TRBV12-2, the J call TRBJ1-5. TRBV12-2 is assigned pseudogene status. The CDR3 has 19 amino acids. The CDR3 loop is CASRLTGGTTKTRNQPQHF. The CDR3 region has the DNA TGTGCAAGTCGCTTAACGGGGGGGACTACTAAGACTCGCAATCAGCCCCAGCATTTT.

The chain links TRBV19 to TRBJ2-5; D might be TRBD2 (6 bases). Germline lookup yields CDR1 LNHDA and CDR2 SQIVND (reference sequence). The CDR3 contains 17 residues. With 3 bases removed from V and 0 bases from J, the gap between germline ends came to 17 bases. In DNA form, the CDR3 reads TGTGCCAGTAGTATGGATAGGGTAGCGGACGACCAAGAGACCCAGTACTTC. Translation: CASSMDRVADDQETQYF. The whole variable domain, filled in from reference TRBV19 and TRBJ2-5, reads DGGITQSPKYLFRKEGQNVTLSCEQNLNHDAMYWYRQDPGQGLRLIYYSQIVNDFQKGDIAEGYSVSREKKESFPLTVTSAQKNPTAFYLCASSMDRVADDQETQYFGPGTRLLVL.

V and J are TRBV7-9 and TRBJ2-3; 9 positions match TRBD2. This CDR3 has 15 residues. Germline values: CDR1 SEHNR, CDR2 FQNEAQ (reference sequence). With V trimmed by 3 bases and J by 4 bases, 5 bases remained unmatched. CDR3 loop: CASSLLAGASDTQYF. The DNA of the CDR3 is TGTGCCAGCAGCTTGTTAGCGGGAGCCTCAGATACGCAGTATTTT.

This clone occurred once. The CDR3 protein is CAISESTQAGYGYTF. CDR3 nucleotide sequence: TGTGCCATCAGTGAGTCGACTCAGGCAGGGTATGGCTACACCTTC. This chain uses TRBV10-3 with TRBJ1-2; TRBD1 might be the D (5 bases). V dropped 0 bases and J dropped 5 bases, with 13 bases sitting between them. The germline gives CDR1 ENHRY, CDR2 SYGVKD. This CDR3 has 15 residues.

The chain is built from TRBV4-1 and TRBJ2-3; 9 nucleotides align to TRBD2. CDR1 MGHRA and CDR2 YSYEKL come from the germline V gene. V lost 5 bases and J lost 4; bases outside the gene matches: 7. The CDR3 length is 15 residues. The CDR3 sequence is CASSDWSGGPDTQYF. The CDR3 region has the DNA TGCGCCAGCAGCGATTGGAGCGGGGGGCCAGATACGCAGTATTTT.

The V gene is TRBV5-6, the J gene TRBJ2-1; D is ambiguous. Deletions cut 2 bases from V and 6 bases from J, with 12 bases between. This CDR3 comprises 14 residues. The germline V gene has CDR1 SGHDT and CDR2 YYEEEE. This CDR3 is CASSFRRGANEQFF. CDR3 bases: TGTGCCAGCAGCTTTAGACGCGGAGCCAATGAGCAGTTCTTC.

This sequence joins TRBV4-1 and TRBJ1-1; D is unclear. Trimming pared 3 bases from V and 8 bases from J, leaving 19 bases between. The germline CDR1 and CDR2 sequences are MGHRA and YSYEKL. CDR3 length equals 15 residues. The CDR3, as DNA: TGCGCCAGCAGCCATTACAGTACGGAGGACGACGAAGCTTTCTTT. As protein: CASSHYSTEDDEAFF.

The gene calls are TRBV28 and TRBJ1-2; the match to TRBD1 covers 7 bases. This CDR3 is built from 14 residues. The V gene's germline CDR1 is MDHEN and CDR2 SYDVKM. The J segment lost 7 bases and the V segment lost 0 bases, leaving 5 bases of the junction unmatched. Written as DNA, the CDR3 is TGTGCCAGCAGTTTATGGACAGGGCGGAGTGGCTACACCTTC. Translation gives CASSLWTGRSGYTF.

The chain has TRBV4-2 and TRBJ2-2; maybe TRBD2 (6 bases). Trimming stripped 2 bases from V and 4 bases from J, with 14 bases between. Germline lookup yields CDR1 LGHNA and CDR2 YNFKEQ. CDR3 size: 16 residues. In DNA form, the CDR3 reads TGTGCCAGCAGCCAACGGGGGAGGTCGAGCACCGGGGAGCTGTTTTTT. Its protein is CASSQRGRSSTGELFF.

The gene calls are TRBV19 and TRBJ2-1; D is unresolved. The CDR3 covers 12 residues. The germline CDR1 and CDR2 sequences are LNHDA and SQIVND (reference sequence). With 4 bases removed from V and 7 bases from J, the gap between germline ends came to 8 bases. The CDR3 DNA is TGTGCCAGTAGTAAGCACAAGAATGAGCAGTTCTTC. It encodes CASSKHKNEQFF.

The chain is built from TRBV5-1 and TRBJ1-2; the D gene is possibly TRBD1 (5 bases). Germline V lookup: CDR1 SGHRS, CDR2 YFSETQ. V lost 4 bases to trimming and J lost 1 base, with 14 bases between them. The CDR3 contains 15 residues. CDR3 region: CASSTGTARNYGYTF. The CDR3 DNA reads as TGCGCCAGCAGCACCGGGACGGCCCGTAACTATGGCTACACCTTC.

This chain connects TRBV5-1 to TRBJ1-1; TRBD1 agrees at 8 bases. CDR3 size: 16 residues. The germline CDR1 and CDR2 sequences are SGHRS and YFSETQ. With V trimmed by 5 bases and J by 0 bases, 9 bases remained unmatched. CDR3 nucleotide sequence: TGCGCCAGCAGACGACACGGGACAGGTCTGAACACTGAAGCTTTCTTT. It translates to CASRRHGTGLNTEAFF.

This clone was counted once. This rearrangement joins TRBV28 to TRBJ1-2; tentative D call: TRBD1 (6 bases). V gave up 6 bases and J gave up 3 bases, with 17 bases separating them. The CDR3 totals 15 residues. Germline V gives CDR1 MDHEN, CDR2 SYDVKM. Here the CDR3 reads CASSRLGGFDYGYTF. The DNA of the CDR3 is TGTGCCAGCAGCCGTCTAGGGGGTTTCGACTATGGCTACACCTTC.